Listed below are T cell receptor beta chains from one sample, sequenced in a study of patients and donors after allogeneic stem cell transplantation. Each CDR3 protein is one row after TCRdb ran MiXCR on the RT-PCR reads. Counted here are about 89,000 distinct CDR3 sequences, roughly 50% occurring once; the ten biggest clones make up 50% to 75%. The specimen sequenced was blood, either unsorted or a sorted T cell fraction (not recorded which). The receptors come from a human donor who was either an allogeneic HSCT recipient or a stem cell or donor lymphocyte infusion donor (not recorded which). It is not recorded whose cells these are; they may come from a transplant donor. Both conserved end residues are part of each CDR3. D genes are given only for firm matches. A row's size may be missing; if present it is once, few, many or a size class.

V	J	size	D	CDR3	DNA
TRBV12-3/TRBV12-4	TRBJ2-5	once	-	CASRGLETQYF	TGTGCCAGCAGGGGACTAGAGACCCAGTACTTC
TRBV9	TRBJ1-5	-	-	CASSVDPDNHQPQHF	TGTGCCAGCAGCGTAGATCCTGACAACCATCAGCCCCAGCATTTT
TRBV4-2	TRBJ1-2	-	-	CASTSTGAFWGYTF	TGTGCCAGCACCAGTACAGGAGCCTTTTGGGGCTACACCTTC
TRBV4-1	TRBJ1-2	few	-	CASSQEGWSRTNYGYTF	TGCGCCAGCAGCCAAGAAGGTTGGAGCAGGACGAACTATGGCTACACCTTC
TRBV10-3	TRBJ1-6	few	-	CAISDGGASPLHF	TGTGCCATCAGTGACGGGGGGGCTTCACCCCTCCACTTT
TRBV9	TRBJ1-1	-	-	CASSLVGDTGQAFF	TGTGCCAGCAGCTTAGTAGGAGATACTGGCCAAGCTTTCTTT
TRBV29-1	TRBJ2-7	-	-	CSVEDEPGRYF	TGCAGCGTTGAAGACGAACCGGGGAGGTACTTC
TRBV20-1	TRBJ1-1	-	-	CSASTPLGMNTEAFF	TGCAGTGCTAGTACCCCCTTAGGGATGAACACTGAAGCTTTCTTT
TRBV27	TRBJ1-2	-	TRBD1	CASSLSTGGAYGYTF	TGTGCCAGCAGTTTATCGACAGGGGGAGCCTATGGCTACACCTTC
TRBV6-5	TRBJ2-1	-	-	CASSFTHGKYNEQFF	TGTGCCAGCAGTTTCACCCATGGGAAGTACAATGAGCAGTTCTTC
TRBV28	TRBJ2-3	-	-	CASRTVGLLTQYF	TGTGCCAGCAGAACGGTGGGGTTACTTACGCAGTATTTT
TRBV6-6	TRBJ2-2	-	-	CASSYPQGYRTGELFF	TGTGCCAGCAGTTACCCCCAAGGGTATCGCACCGGGGAGCTGTTTTTT
TRBV19	TRBJ1-1	-	-	CASRIGMNTEAFF	TGTGCCAGTAGAATCGGAATGAACACTGAAGCTTTCTTT
TRBV5-1	TRBJ1-2	few	-	CASSEGHARINYGYTF	TGCGCCAGCAGCGAAGGACACGCCCGTATTAACTATGGCTACACCTTC
TRBV7-3	TRBJ2-3	-	-	CASSLMLGTDTQYF	TGTGCCAGCAGCTTAATGTTGGGCACAGATACGCAGTATTTT
TRBV29-1	TRBJ2-1	-	-	CSVERYEQFF	TGCAGCGTTGAAAGATACGAGCAGTTCTTC
TRBV20-1	TRBJ1-6	-	-	CSAGPGLTNSPLHF	TGCAGTGCCGGTCCGGGACTGACTAATTCACCCCTCCACTTT
TRBV4-3	TRBJ1-2	-	-	CASSQDEGSGYGYTF	TGCGCCAGCAGCCAAGATGAGGGATCCGGCTATGGCTACACCTTC
TRBV27	TRBJ1-4	-	TRBD1	CASSFLVPGQGDNEKLFF	TGTGCCAGCAGTTTCTTAGTCCCGGGACAGGGAGACAATGAAAAACTGTTTTTT
TRBV3-1	TRBJ1-3	-	-	CASSQDRGSSGNTIYF	TGTGCCAGCAGCCAAGATCGGGGAAGCTCTGGAAACACCATATATTTT
TRBV20-1	TRBJ1-5	-	-	CSASGWGTYSNQPQHF	TGCAGTGCTAGTGGTTGGGGGACCTATAGCAATCAGCCCCAGCATTTT
TRBV29-1	TRBJ1-1	-	-	CSVAPMGPGTEAFF	TGCAGCGTTGCTCCGATGGGGCCTGGCACTGAAGCTTTCTTT
TRBV6-5	TRBJ2-1	-	TRBD2	CASSSPTSGENLEQFF	TGTGCCAGCAGTTCGCCGACTAGCGGGGAAAACCTGGAGCAGTTCTTC
TRBV27	TRBJ1-5	-	-	CASSSFDSGGQPQHF	TGTGCCAGCAGTTCCTTTGACAGTGGCGGTCAGCCCCAGCATTTT
TRBV7-2	TRBJ1-5	few	-	CASSFSGTPNQPQHF	TGTGCCAGCAGCTTCTCCGGGACCCCAAATCAGCCCCAGCATTTT
TRBV12-3/TRBV12-4	TRBJ1-1	-	-	CASSLLGETALGDTEAFF	TGTGCCAGCAGTTTACTTGGAGAGACAGCGCTGGGAGACACTGAAGCTTTCTTT
TRBV7-2	TRBJ2-7	once	-	CASSQGVPYEQYF	TGTGCCAGCAGCCAGGGCGTCCCCTACGAGCAGTACTTC
TRBV4-3	TRBJ1-5	few	-	CASSQERFNNQPQHF	TGCGCCAGCAGCCAAGAACGGTTCAACAATCAGCCCCAGCATTTT
TRBV7-9	TRBJ1-4	-	-	CASSRGIDEKLFF	TGTGCCAGCAGCCGAGGGATCGATGAAAAACTGTTTTTT
TRBV7-9	TRBJ1-4	-	-	CASSSGEAKLFF	TGTGCCAGCAGCTCCGGGGAGGCTAAACTGTTTTTT
TRBV7-3	TRBJ1-1	few	-	CASSTQGRNTEAFF	TGTGCCAGCAGCACACAGGGTAGGAACACTGAAGCTTTCTTT
TRBV12-3/TRBV12-4	TRBJ2-1	-	TRBD2	CASWGLAEPYNEQFF	TGTGCCAGCTGGGGACTAGCGGAACCATACAATGAGCAGTTCTTC
TRBV27	TRBJ1-6	once	TRBD1	CASSTAGGIYSPLHF	TGTGCCAGCAGTACTGCAGGGGGCATTTATTCACCCCTCCACTTT
TRBV12-3/TRBV12-4	TRBJ1-5	-	-	CASSLSRGGSNQPQHF	TGTGCCAGCAGTTTAAGCAGGGGTGGTAGCAATCAGCCCCAGCATTTT
TRBV9	TRBJ2-1	-	-	CASSAGSNEQFF	TGTGCCAGCAGCGCAGGAAGCAATGAGCAGTTCTTC
TRBV4-1	TRBJ1-5	few	-	CASSYGQYSNQPQHF	TGCGCCAGCAGCTACGGACAGTATAGCAATCAGCCCCAGCATTTT
TRBV9	TRBJ1-5	-	TRBD1	CASSVGGGGSNQPQHF	TGTGCCAGCAGCGTAGGAGGGGGCGGTAGCAATCAGCCCCAGCATTTT
TRBV11-2	TRBJ1-1	many	-	CASSYLGGTEAFF	TGTGCCAGCAGCTATTTAGGGGGCACTGAAGCTTTCTTT
TRBV12-3/TRBV12-4	TRBJ2-7	-	TRBD1	CASSFGGQGVF	TGTGCCAGCAGTTTTGGGGGACAGGGGGTCTTC
TRBV18	TRBJ2-3	-	-	CASSPQLDTQYF	TGTGCCAGCTCACCACAACTTGATACGCAGTATTTT
TRBV27	TRBJ1-2	-	-	CASSFGAGGWGYTF	TGTGCCAGCAGTTTTGGAGCGGGCGGATGGGGCTACACCTTC
TRBV15	TRBJ1-5	-	-	CATSGGANGNQPQHF	TGTGCCACCAGCGGAGGGGCTAATGGCAATCAGCCCCAGCATTTT
TRBV12-3/TRBV12-4	TRBJ1-1	-	-	CASSFRLPENTEAFF	TGTGCCAGCAGTTTCCGACTGCCGGAGAACACTGAAGCTTTCTTT
TRBV7-9	TRBJ1-4	once	TRBD1	CASSLQDRGTNEKLFF	TGTGCCAGCAGCCTGCAGGACAGGGGAACTAATGAAAAACTGTTTTTT
TRBV4-3	TRBJ1-6	-	-	CASSQESRGYNSPLHF	TGCGCCAGCAGCCAAGAATCAAGGGGGTATAATTCACCCCTCCACTTT
TRBV12-3/TRBV12-4	TRBJ1-2	-	-	CASSFGQGTNYGYTF	TGTGCCAGCAGTTTCGGGCAGGGAACAAACTATGGCTACACCTTC
TRBV29-1	TRBJ1-5	few	-	CSVGKGSEPQHF	TGCAGCGTTGGAAAGGGGTCAGAGCCCCAGCATTTT
TRBV5-1	TRBJ1-1	-	-	CASSLTGINAEAFF	TGCGCCAGCAGCCTCACAGGAATAAATGCTGAAGCTTTCTTT
TRBV2	TRBJ1-6	-	-	CASSRGRDNSPLHF	TGTGCCAGCAGTCGAGGACGGGATAATTCACCCCTCCACTTT
TRBV7-2	TRBJ1-1	-	-	CASSLTSGEVMNTEAFF	TGTGCCAGCAGCCTCACCTCGGGGGAAGTCATGAACACTGAAGCTTTCTTT
TRBV20-1	TRBJ1-5	few	-	CSARDTNSNQPQHF	TGCAGTGCTAGAGACACTAATAGCAATCAGCCCCAGCATTTT
TRBV6-2/TRBV6-3	TRBJ1-2	-	-	CASSYRGNNYGYTF	TGTGCCAGCAGTTACCGAGGGAATAACTATGGCTACACCTTC
TRBV9	TRBJ1-1	few	TRBD1	CASSRDRAEAFF	TGTGCCAGCAGCCGTGACAGGGCTGAAGCTTTCTTT
TRBV29-1	TRBJ2-3	once	-	CSVERGSTDTQYF	TGCAGCGTTGAACGCGGTAGCACAGATACGCAGTATTTT
TRBV27	TRBJ1-1	-	-	CASRLGRVNTEAFF	TGTGCCAGCCGCCTGGGGCGGGTGAACACTGAAGCTTTCTTT